This passage covers 25 T cell receptor beta chains from one sample sequenced in a study of beta chain features in type 1 diabetes. Study-level points and caveats: In all four CD4+ subsets, TCRB CDR3 length was significantly, moderately reduced in type 1 diabetes.

Investigators reverse transcribed all isolated RNA, so they sequenced expressed TCRB transcripts. Only in-frame clones appear in the TCRdb table, and some are missing; sequencing was by immunoSEQ multiplex PCR. The sample lists about 700,000 clones, 13% seen once, with 0.02% to 0.025% in the top ten. Their specific antigens are unknown. Sequencing was done on a sample of naive CD4+ T cells from blood. The source is a man aged 18-30 years with type 1 diabetes.

With respect to this clone: This sample includes further DNA sequences coding for the same CDR3. The gene calls are TRBV18 and TRBJ2-7, with D perhaps TRBD2 (6 bases). CDR1 KGHSH and CDR2 LQKENI come from the germline V gene. The CDR3 is made up of 12 amino acids. The V and J ends lost 3 bases and 3 bases respectively, with 6 bases between them. The CDR3 is CASSPGGYEQYF. The DNA for the CDR3 is TGTGCCAGCTCACCCGGGGGCTACGAGCAGTACTTC.

Concerning this clone: The sample carries other DNA sequences with the same CDR3. The rearrangement uses TRBV18 and TRBJ1-6, with D hard to call. The CDR3 sequence is 13 residues long. V was trimmed by 3 bases and J by 7 bases, leaving 7 bases between them. Looked up from germline, CDR1 is KGHSH and CDR2 is LQKENI. DNA for the CDR3: TGTGCCAGCTCACCCGATGGGAATTCACCCCTCCACTTT. Its translation is CASSPDGNSPLHF.

This clone showed up just a few times. J is TRBJ1-5 and V is TRBV30; 12 nucleotides align to TRBD1. The J segment lost 7 bases and the V segment lost 1 base, leaving 11 bases of the junction unmatched. Germline CDR1 GTSNPN, CDR2 SVGIG (reference sequence). The CDR3 covers 17 residues. The CDR3 is CAWSDPLGTGGGQPQHF. DNA of the CDR3: TGTGCCTGGAGTGACCCGCTCGGGACAGGGGGCGGGCAGCCCCAGCATTTT.

Only a few counts were recorded for this clone. The gene calls are TRBV2 and TRBJ2-1; tentative D call: TRBD2 (5 bases). Germline assignment: CDR1 SNHLY and CDR2 FYNNEI. Trimming stripped 1 base from V and 7 bases from J, with 11 bases between. This CDR3 contains 14 residues. The CDR3: CASSEGLLENEQFF. DNA for the CDR3: TGTGCCAGCAGTGAAGGATTACTAGAGAATGAGCAGTTCTTC.

The genes are TRBV30 and TRBJ1-1; tentatively, D is TRBD1 (6 bases). Trimming took 4 bases from V and 1 from J, leaving 13 bases between them. The CDR3 totals 14 residues. The germline gives CDR1 GTSNPN, CDR2 SVGIG (reference sequence). The CDR3 DNA follows: TGTGCCTGGACTCCGGACAGCCAGAACACTGAAGCTTTCTTT. Translated: CAWTPDSQNTEAFF.

V gene TRBV30 combines with J gene TRBJ1-2, with D uncertain. CDR3 length: 12 residues. V was cut by 8 bases and J by 3 bases, with 13 bases left in between. The germline CDR1 and CDR2 sequences are GTSNPN and SVGIG (reference sequence). The CDR3 sequence: CAARLHYYGYTF. The CDR3 region has the DNA TGTGCCGCACGACTCCACTACTATGGCTACACCTTC.

V gene TRBV7-2 combines with J gene TRBJ1-6; D gene unclear. V was clipped by 5 bases and J by 9 bases, with 11 bases between them. This CDR3 is 13 amino acids long. Per germline, CDR1 SGHTA and CDR2 FQGNSA. DNA of the CDR3: TGTGCCAGCAGCCTACCATCACCTTCACCCCTCCACTTT. It is translated as CASSLPSPSPLHF.

In this sample, this clone turned up a few times. The chain uses TRBV19 and TRBJ1-2; possibly TRBD1 for D (6 bases). Trimming stripped 6 bases from V and 3 bases from J, with 14 bases between. The length of the CDR3 is 14 residues. Germline V gene lookup returns CDR1 LNHDA and CDR2 SQIVND (reference sequence). The CDR3, as DNA: TGTGCCAGTAGATCGGCAGGGGTGGACTATGGCTACACCTTC. Translating it yields CASRSAGVDYGYTF.

This rearrangement joins TRBV5-1 to TRBJ2-7, with D perhaps TRBD2 (5 bases). The CDR3 spans 17 residues. Trimming cost V 0 bases and J 0 bases, with 16 bases left between them. Germline values: CDR1 SGHRS, CDR2 YFSETQ. The CDR3 spells CASSLARPPGSSYEQYF. The CDR3 region has the DNA TGCGCCAGCAGCTTGGCCCGCCCGCCGGGGAGCTCCTACGAGCAGTACTTC.

The rearrangement joins TRBV6-1 to TRBJ1-6; perhaps TRBD1 as D (5 bases). The V and J ends lost 2 bases and 2 bases respectively, with 13 bases between them. CDR3 size: 17 residues. From germline, CDR1 is MNHNS and CDR2 SASEGT. The CDR3 here is CASSERQIRAYNSPLHF. DNA of the CDR3: TGTGCCAGCAGTGAACGACAGATCCGAGCCTATAATTCACCCCTCCACTTT.

The chain employs TRBV6-1 and TRBJ2-5; the D gene is possibly TRBD2 (5 bases). Trimming took 4 bases from V and 2 from J, leaving 11 bases between them. Germline CDR1 is MNHNS and CDR2 is SASEGT. The CDR3 covers 14 residues. The CDR3 DNA is TGTGCCAGCAGTGGACTATTAAATCAAGAGACCCAGTACTTC. Translation gives CASSGLLNQETQYF.

This clone was seen a few times. This chain joins TRBV20-1 and TRBJ1-1; unclear D gene. The CDR3 contains 11 residues. Germline V lookup: CDR1 DFQATT, CDR2 SNEGSKA (reference sequence). Trimming took 0 bases from V and 10 from J, leaving 9 bases between them. The CDR3 DNA sequence: TGCAGTGCTAGAGAGTGGGGAGTAGCTTTCTTT. Its protein product is CSAREWGVAFF.

This clone was seen more than once but under ten times. V usage is TRBV5-5 and J usage is TRBJ2-5, with D uncertain. Germline CDR1 and CDR2: SGHKS and YYEKEE (reference sequence). The CDR3 is 12 residues long. Trimming stripped 3 bases from V and 2 bases from J, with 5 bases between. CDR3 sequence reads: CASSSIQETQYF. The CDR3 coding sequence is TGTGCCAGCAGCTCGATTCAAGAGACCCAGTACTTC.

The chain combines TRBV19 with TRBJ1-1; no clear D. The CDR3 contains 13 residues. In germline, CDR1 is LNHDA, CDR2 SQIVND (reference sequence). The V end lost 6 bases, the J end lost 1 base, and 9 bases lay between the germline ends. CDR3 coding DNA: TGTGCCAGTAGAAACAGCGAGAACACTGAAGCTTTCTTT. It yields the protein CASRNSENTEAFF. Together with reference TRBV19 and TRBJ1-1, the CDR3 gives the full variable domain: DGGITQSPKYLFRKEGQNVTLSCEQNLNHDAMYWYRQDPGQGLRLIYYSQIVNDFQKGDIAEGYSVSREKKESFPLTVTSAQKNPTAFYLCASRNSENTEAFFGQGTRLTVV.

This clone was counted a few times. V gene TRBV29-1 combines with J gene TRBJ2-2; D unclear. The CDR3 runs to 13 residues. Germline V gene lookup returns CDR1 SQVTM and CDR2 ANQGSEA. Trimming took 4 bases from V and 2 from J, leaving 8 bases between them. CDR3 amino acids: CSVGPVNTGELFF. The CDR3 DNA sequence: TGCAGCGTTGGTCCGGTTAACACCGGGGAGCTGTTTTTT.

The CDR3 loop reads CASSPSPGYEQYF. The CDR3 nucleotides read TGTGCCAGCAGCCCTAGCCCAGGGTACGAGCAGTACTTC. The rearrangement uses TRBV27 and TRBJ2-7; D may match TRBD1 or TRBD2 (5 bases each). Trimming pared 6 bases from V and 4 bases from J, leaving 13 bases between. CDR3 length equals 13 residues. Germline V CDR1 and CDR2: MNHEY, SMNVEV (reference sequence).

This clone was recorded a few times. V and J are TRBV11-2 and TRBJ2-3; 9 positions match TRBD2. CDR3 length: 16 residues. Germline V gene lookup returns CDR1 SGHAT and CDR2 FQNNGV. J was trimmed by 5 bases and V by 5 bases; bases with no gene match: 11. The CDR3 region has the DNA TGTGCCAGCAGCCCGTGGACTAGCGAAGGGGGAGATACGCAGTATTTT. Translated, it gives CASSPWTSEGGDTQYF.

V is TRBV11-2 and J is TRBJ2-5, with TRBD2 matching over 7 bases. The trim removed 1 base at V and 5 bases at J, leaving 1 base unmatched. The CDR3 covers 13 residues. Germline V gene sequence: CDR1 SGHAT, CDR2 FQNNGV. Written as DNA, the CDR3 is TGTGCCAGCAGCTTAGGTAGCGGGGAGACCCAGTACTTC. Amino acid sequence: CASSLGSGETQYF.

This clone was detected only a few times. This rearrangement joins TRBV5-1 to TRBJ1-2; D not certain. From germline, CDR1 is SGHRS and CDR2 YFSETQ. The CDR3 loop spans 12 amino acids. V shed 5 bases and J shed 7 bases, with 12 bases lying between them. This CDR3 is CASSRPGFGYTF. The CDR3, as DNA: TGCGCCAGCAGTCGTCCGGGTTTTGGCTACACCTTC. The variable domain in full, with the rest retrieved from reference TRBV5-1 and TRBJ1-2, is KAGVTQTPRYLIKTRGQQVTLSCSPISGHRSVSWYQQTPGQGLQFLFEYFSETQRNKGNFPGRFSGRQFSNSRSEMNVSTLELGDSALYLCASSRPGFGYTFGSGTRLTVV.

This clone was counted only a few times. This chain links TRBV5-1 with TRBJ2-7; D uncertain. The germline CDR1 and CDR2 sequences are SGHRS and YFSETQ. The CDR3 has 12 amino acids. V lost 7 bases and J lost 5, with 13 bases in between. CDR3 amino acids: CASREVLNEQYF. CDR3 coding DNA: TGCGCCAGCCGTGAGGTCCTCAACGAGCAGTACTTC. Complete variable domain (other parts from reference TRBV5-1 and TRBJ2-7): KAGVTQTPRYLIKTRGQQVTLSCSPISGHRSVSWYQQTPGQGLQFLFEYFSETQRNKGNFPGRFSGRQFSNSRSEMNVSTLELGDSALYLCASREVLNEQYFGPGTRLTVT.

This clone was seen more than once but under ten times. The chain recombines TRBV13 with TRBJ2-7, with D perhaps given as TRBD1 or TRBD2 (5 bases each). There are 14 residues in the CDR3. In germline, CDR1 is PRHDT, CDR2 FYEKMQ (reference sequence). Trimming cost V 5 bases and J 6 bases, with 17 bases left between them. The CDR3 here is CASSTRGPILEQYF. CDR3 DNA sequence: TGTGCCAGCAGCACAAGGGGACCGATTCTCGAGCAGTACTTC.

This rearrangement joins TRBV5-4 to TRBJ2-3; D is uncertain. This CDR3 contains 14 residues. V was clipped by 0 bases and J by 1 base, with 6 bases between them. CDR1 is SGHNT and CDR2 is YYREEE in the germline V gene (reference sequence). The CDR3 nucleotides are TGTGCCAGCAGCTTGGATGGTGGCACAGATACGCAGTATTTT. This encodes CASSLDGGTDTQYF.

This clone has only a few counts. The V gene is TRBV21-1, the J gene TRBJ2-2; the DNA was not used to check the table's D call, TRBD1. TRBV21-1 corresponds to a pseudogene. This CDR3 spans 21 amino acids. The CDR3 loop reads CASSAESQGRLGVGYTGELFF. The DNA of the CDR3 is TGTGCCAGCAGCGCAGAGTCACAGGGACGACTCGGCGTGGGTTACACCGGGGAGCTGTTTTTT.

The chain joins TRBV5-1 to TRBJ1-5, with a tentative D call TRBD1 (5 bases). Germline V gene lookup returns CDR1 SGHRS and CDR2 YFSETQ. Trimming stripped 0 bases from V and 7 bases from J, with 8 bases between. This CDR3 has 13 amino acids. Here the CDR3 DNA reads TGCGCCAGCAGCTTGGCCGCAGGGCAGCCCCAGCATTTT. As protein: CASSLAAGQPQHF.

This clone showed up many times. This chain joins TRBV30 and TRBJ2-1, with a weak D call TRBD1 (6 bases). Germline assignment: CDR1 GTSNPN and CDR2 SVGIG (reference sequence). V was clipped by 3 bases and J by 9 bases, with 15 bases between them. This CDR3 is built from 13 residues. The CDR3 sequence is CAWSPQGPGEQFF. Here the CDR3 DNA reads TGTGCCTGGAGCCCCCAGGGGCCGGGTGAGCAGTTCTTC.